Sequencing of this TCR beta chain was carried out in a study of shared clonotypes between healthy human individuals. Clones were read by immunoSEQ multiplex PCR, and TCRdb kept only the in-frame ones, dropping some. This table holds around 1,000,000 clones, roughly 80% found once. Trimming took 4 bases from V and 3 from J, leaving 15 bases between them. This CDR3 spans 15 amino acids. Per the germline V gene, CDR1 is SGHRS and CDR2 is YFSETQ. This clone has a single count. This sequence was found in a man aged 18 to 30 in good health. Some clones in this sample may be carry-over from other donors' samples. The gene calls are TRBV5-1 and TRBJ2-3, with D unresolved. The material sequenced was memory CD4+ T cells from PBMCs. The subset: CD45RA-negative fraction. The CDR3 DNA reads as TGCGCCAGCAGCGCGCGCCCGGCCGAAACAGATACGCAGTATTTT. Its translation is CASSARPAETDTQYF. Full variable domain (remainder filled in from reference TRBV5-1 and TRBJ2-3): KAGVTQTPRYLIKTRGQQVTLSCSPISGHRSVSWYQQTPGQGLQFLFEYFSETQRNKGNFPGRFSGRQFSNSRSEMNVSTLELGDSALYLCASSARPAETDTQYFGPGTRLTVL.